One sample yielded the 3 T cell receptor beta chains listed below, sequenced in a study of T cell responses to AZD1222 COVID-19 vaccine. Only in-frame clones appear in the TCRdb table, and some are missing; sequencing was by immunoSEQ multiplex PCR. The sample contains 150,000 to 200,000 clones, roughly 91% of which appear only once. This sample comprised peripheral blood, obtained 28 days after the second AZD1222 dose. These receptors were collected from an adult who received the AZD1222 COVID-19 vaccine.

The J gene is TRBJ1-1, the V gene TRBV6-2 or TRBV6-3; D possibly corresponds to TRBD1 (5 bases). Germline V CDR1 and CDR2: MNHEY, SVGEGT. This CDR3 is built from 11 residues. The ends were cut back, 8 bases at V and 4 bases at J, with 8 bases in the middle. In DNA form, the CDR3 reads TGTGCCAGCGGCCAGGGCACTGAAGCTTTCTTT. Protein: CASGQGTEAFF.

This clone was recorded once. The V call is TRBV7-2, the J call TRBJ1-5; D gene unclear. CDR1 and CDR2 from the germline V gene are SGHTA and FQGNSA. This CDR3 is built from 15 residues. V was cut by 1 base and J by 0 bases, with 7 bases left in between. CDR3 amino acids: CASSLDGSSNQPQHF. In DNA form, the CDR3 reads TGTGCCAGCAGCTTAGACGGCAGTAGCAATCAGCCCCAGCATTTT.

This clone was seen only once. The rearrangement joins TRBV11-2 to TRBJ2-1, with 8 bases matching TRBD2. There are 14 residues in the CDR3. With V trimmed by 9 bases and J by 6 bases, 10 bases remained unmatched. Germline V gene sequence: CDR1 SGHAT, CDR2 FQNNGV. The CDR3 region is CASRTGGPSNEQFF. Written as DNA, the CDR3 is TGTGCCAGTCGTACGGGGGGGCCTAGCAATGAGCAGTTCTTC.